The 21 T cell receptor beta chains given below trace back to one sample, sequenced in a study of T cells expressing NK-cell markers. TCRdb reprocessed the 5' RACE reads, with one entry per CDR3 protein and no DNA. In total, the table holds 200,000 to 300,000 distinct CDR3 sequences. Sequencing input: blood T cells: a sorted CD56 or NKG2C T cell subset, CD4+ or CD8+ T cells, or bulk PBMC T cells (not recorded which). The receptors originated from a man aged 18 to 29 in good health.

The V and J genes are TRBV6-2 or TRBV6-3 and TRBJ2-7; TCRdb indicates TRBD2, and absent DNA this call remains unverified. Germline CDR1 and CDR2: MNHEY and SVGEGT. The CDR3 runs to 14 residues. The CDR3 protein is CASSGLAGTYEQYF.

This CDR3 reads CSVLGLAGAPIYNEQFF. The rearrangement joins TRBV29-1 to TRBJ2-1; TCRdb picks TRBD2, but there is no DNA to check that call. Per germline, CDR1 SQVTM and CDR2 ANQGSEA. The CDR3 extends over 17 amino acids.

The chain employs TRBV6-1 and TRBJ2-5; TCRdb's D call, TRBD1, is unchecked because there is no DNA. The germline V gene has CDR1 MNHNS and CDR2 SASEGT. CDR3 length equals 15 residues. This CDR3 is CASRSDRVIQETQYF.

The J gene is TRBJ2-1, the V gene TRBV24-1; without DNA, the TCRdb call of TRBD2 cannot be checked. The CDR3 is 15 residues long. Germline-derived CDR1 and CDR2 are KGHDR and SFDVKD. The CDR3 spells CATSVRLAGGNEQFF.

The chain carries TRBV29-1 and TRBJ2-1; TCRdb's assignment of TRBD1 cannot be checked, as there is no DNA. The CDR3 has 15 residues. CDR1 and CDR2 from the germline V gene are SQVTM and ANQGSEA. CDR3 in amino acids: CSVEVAGTGIGRQFF.

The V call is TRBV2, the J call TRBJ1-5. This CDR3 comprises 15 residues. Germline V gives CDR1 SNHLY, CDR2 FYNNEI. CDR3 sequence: CASRLLHGGNQPQHF.

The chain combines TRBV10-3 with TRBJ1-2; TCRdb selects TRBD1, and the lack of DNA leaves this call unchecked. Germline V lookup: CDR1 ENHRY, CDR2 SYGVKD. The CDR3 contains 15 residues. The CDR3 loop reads CAILSPGQGLGGYTF.

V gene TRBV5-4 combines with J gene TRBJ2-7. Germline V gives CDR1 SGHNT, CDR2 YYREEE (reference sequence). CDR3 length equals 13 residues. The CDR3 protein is CASSPAGAYEQYF.

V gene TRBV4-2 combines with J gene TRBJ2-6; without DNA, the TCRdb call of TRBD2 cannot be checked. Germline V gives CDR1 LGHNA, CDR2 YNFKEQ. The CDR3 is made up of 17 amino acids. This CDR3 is CASSQLAGSSGANVLTF.

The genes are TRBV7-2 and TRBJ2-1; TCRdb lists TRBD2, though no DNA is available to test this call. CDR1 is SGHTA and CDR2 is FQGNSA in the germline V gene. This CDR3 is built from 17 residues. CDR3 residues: CASSSLILAGDDNEQFF. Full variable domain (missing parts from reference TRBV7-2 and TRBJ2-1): GAGVSQSPSNKVTEKGKDVELRCDPISGHTALYWYRQSLGQGLEFLIYFQGNSAPDKSGLPSDRFSAERTGGSVSTLTIQRTQQEDSAVYLCASSSLILAGDDNEQFFGPGTRLTVL.

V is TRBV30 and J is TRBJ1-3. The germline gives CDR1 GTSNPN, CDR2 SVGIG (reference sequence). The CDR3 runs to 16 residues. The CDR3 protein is CAWSVPGQGPGNTIYF.

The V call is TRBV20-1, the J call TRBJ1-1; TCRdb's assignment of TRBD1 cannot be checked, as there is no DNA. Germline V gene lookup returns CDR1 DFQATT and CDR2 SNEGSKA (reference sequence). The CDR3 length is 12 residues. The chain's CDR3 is CSAAFPGTEAFF.

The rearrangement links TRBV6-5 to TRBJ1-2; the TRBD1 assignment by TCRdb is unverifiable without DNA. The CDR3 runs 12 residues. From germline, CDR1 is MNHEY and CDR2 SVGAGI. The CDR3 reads CASRTGTGGYTF.

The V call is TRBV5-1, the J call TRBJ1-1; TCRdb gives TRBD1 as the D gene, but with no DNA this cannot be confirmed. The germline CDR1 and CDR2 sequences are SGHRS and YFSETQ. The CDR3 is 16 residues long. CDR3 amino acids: CASSSLNTGTNTEAFF.

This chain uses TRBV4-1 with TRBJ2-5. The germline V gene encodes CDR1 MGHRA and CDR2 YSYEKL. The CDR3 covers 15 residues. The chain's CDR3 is CASSRFYTVAETQYF.

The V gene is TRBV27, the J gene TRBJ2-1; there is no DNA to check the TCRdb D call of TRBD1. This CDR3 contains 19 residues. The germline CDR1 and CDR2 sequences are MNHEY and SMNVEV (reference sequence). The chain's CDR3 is CASSARNWDSHSSYNEQFF.

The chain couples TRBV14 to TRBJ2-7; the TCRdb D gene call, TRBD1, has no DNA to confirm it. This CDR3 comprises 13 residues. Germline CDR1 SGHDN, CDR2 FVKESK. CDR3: CASSISRDTLGYF.

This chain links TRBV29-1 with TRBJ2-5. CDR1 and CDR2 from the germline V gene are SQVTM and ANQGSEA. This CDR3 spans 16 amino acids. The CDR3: CSVLSGRQVYQETQYF.

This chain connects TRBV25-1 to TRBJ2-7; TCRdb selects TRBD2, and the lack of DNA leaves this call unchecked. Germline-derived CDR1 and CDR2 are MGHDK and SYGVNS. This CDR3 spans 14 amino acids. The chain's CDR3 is CASSESGGPYEQYF.

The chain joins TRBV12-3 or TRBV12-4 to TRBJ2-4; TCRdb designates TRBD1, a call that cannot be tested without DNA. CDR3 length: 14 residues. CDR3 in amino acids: CASSTQGRKNIQYF.

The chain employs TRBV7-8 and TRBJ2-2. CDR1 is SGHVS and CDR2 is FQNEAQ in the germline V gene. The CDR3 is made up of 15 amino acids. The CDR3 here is CASSLERVDTGELFF.